These 8 T cell receptor beta chains originate from one sample sequenced in a study of PD-1 blockade in classical Hodgkin lymphoma. Sample time point: cycle 4 day 1 (C4D1), after 5 to 7 weeks of nivolumab. Every patient experienced relapse after autologous stem cell transplantation, and brentuximab vedotin exposure varied. PBMCs, once thawed, yielded CD8+ T cells isolated by magnetic negative selection. Sequencing was performed with immunoSEQ multiplex PCR; in TCRdb, only in-frame clones are kept and a portion is missing. The profile shows more than 10,000 clones, approximately 81% of them singletons. Sample: CD8+ T cells from blood, taken before the fourth cycle of nivolumab. All receptors derive from a human donor with classical Hodgkin lymphoma. The donor label of this sample is uncertain.

V gene TRBV6-5 combines with J gene TRBJ2-7; D is unclear. CDR1 is MNHEY, CDR2 SVGAGI, per germline. The CDR3 sequence is 13 residues long. V was trimmed by 4 bases and J by 3 bases, leaving 10 bases between them. The CDR3 loop is CASSSHGNYEQYF. The CDR3 coding sequence is TGTGCCAGCAGTTCACACGGAAACTACGAGCAGTACTTC.

The rearrangement uses TRBV10-1 and TRBJ2-7; 10 nucleotides agree with TRBD2. CDR1 and CDR2 (germline): WNHNN, SYGVQD (reference sequence). V lost 3 bases, J lost 3 bases, and 2 bases stayed unmatched. CDR3 length: 14 residues. CDR3 protein: CASSERTSGYEQYF. The CDR3 DNA sequence: TGCGCCAGCAGTGAAAGGACTAGCGGCTACGAGCAGTACTTC.

The gene calls are TRBV27 and TRBJ2-1, with 8 bases matching TRBD1. Germline V gene sequence: CDR1 MNHEY, CDR2 SMNVEV (reference sequence). The CDR3 consists of 13 residues. Trimming removed 6 bases from V and 6 bases from J; junction bases left unmatched: 4. In nucleotides, the CDR3 is TGTGCCAGCAGCCTGACAGGGGCCAATGAGCAGTTCTTC. Protein sequence: CASSLTGANEQFF.

This clone was recorded once. V and J are TRBV14 and TRBJ2-7, with 7 bases that match TRBD1. Germline V CDR1 and CDR2: SGHDN, FVKESK. This CDR3 contains 21 residues. The junction had 25 bases not matched to a gene; V was cut back by 1 base and J by 4 bases. CDR3 protein: CASSQGSLWTGPFSSQYEQYF. In DNA, the CDR3 is TGTGCCAGCAGCCAAGGCTCTTTGTGGACAGGCCCCTTTTCGTCCCAATACGAGCAGTACTTC.

V and J are TRBV6-1 and TRBJ1-4; 10 bases are a match to TRBD1. J gave up 6 bases and V 5 bases, and 6 bases lay outside the gene matches. CDR3 length: 15 residues. Germline V gene lookup returns CDR1 MNHNS and CDR2 SASEGT. CDR3 in amino acids: CASSQSTGGYEKLFF. CDR3 DNA sequence: TGTGCCAGCAGTCAATCGACAGGGGGCTATGAAAAACTGTTTTTT.

The chain recombines TRBV6-4 with TRBJ2-1; D gene ambiguous. Germline V gives CDR1 MRHNA, CDR2 SNTAGT. The germline V and J ends were trimmed by 0 bases and 12 bases, with 12 bases remaining between them. The CDR3 spans 13 residues. CDR3: CASSDSAQGGQFF. CDR3 DNA sequence: TGTGCCAGCAGTGACTCAGCCCAAGGTGGGCAGTTCTTC.

This rearrangement joins TRBV14 to TRBJ1-6; weak D call: TRBD1 (5 bases). The V gene lost 2 bases and the J gene lost 9 bases, with 14 bases spanning the gap. In germline, CDR1 is SGHDN, CDR2 FVKESK. CDR3 length equals 15 residues. CDR3 coding DNA: TGTGCCAGCAGCCAATTGCCAGGGTTTTCTTCACCCCTCCACTTT. It translates to CASSQLPGFSSPLHF.

This clone appeared once. V and J are TRBV28 and TRBJ2-4; D might be TRBD1 (6 bases). Germline loops: CDR1 MDHEN, CDR2 SYDVKM. The CDR3 covers 13 residues. The V and J ends lost 9 bases and 5 bases respectively, with 14 bases between them. This chain's CDR3 is CASGLWGQNIQYF. The DNA of the CDR3 is TGTGCCAGTGGCCTCTGGGGGCAAAACATTCAGTACTTC.